Below are 28 T cell receptor beta chains sequenced from a single sample in a study of shared clonotypes between healthy human individuals. Assay used: immunoSEQ multiplex PCR; TCRdb lists only in-frame clones, some missing. The sample contains about 2.1 million clones, just over 90% of which appear only once. Naive CD8 cells lacked CD45RO, underwent positive selection for CCR7 and left out terminally differentiated effector memory CD45RA+ cells. The sequencing input was naive CD8+ T cells from PBMCs. The receptors were gathered from a man aged 18 to 35 in good health. Some clones in this sample may be carry-over from other donors' samples.

V is TRBV28 and J is TRBJ1-1, with TRBD1 identical over 9 bases. V was clipped by 6 bases and J by 1 base; unmatched bases: 3. The CDR3 covers 14 residues. Germline V gene lookup returns CDR1 MDHEN and CDR2 SYDVKM. The CDR3 DNA sequence: TGTGCCAGCAGGGAGACAGGGGGGAACACTGAAGCTTTCTTT. This codes for CASRETGGNTEAFF.

This sequence joins TRBV7-9 and TRBJ2-1; a possible D gene is TRBD2 (6 bases). V was cut by 5 bases and J by 2 bases, with 16 bases left in between. There are 16 residues in the CDR3. Germline loops: CDR1 SEHNR, CDR2 FQNEAQ (reference sequence). CDR3 DNA: TGTGCCAGCAGCGCAGGAGCGGGTTTAACCTACAATGAGCAGTTCTTC. Protein sequence: CASSAGAGLTYNEQFF.

The CDR3 loop reads CSVGSGTLYNEQFF. The CDR3 region has the DNA TGCAGCGTCGGATCCGGGACTCTCTACAATGAGCAGTTCTTC. The chain links TRBV29-1 to TRBJ2-1; the D gene is possibly TRBD2 (6 bases). Between the trimmed V and J ends, which lost 6 bases and 3 bases, there was a span of 15 bases. The germline V gene has CDR1 SQVTM and CDR2 ANQGSEA. This CDR3 region has 14 residues.

The chain employs TRBV29-1 and TRBJ2-7, with D unclear. Germline V CDR1 and CDR2: SQVTM, ANQGSEA. This CDR3 has 13 amino acids. The V and J ends lost 3 bases and 3 bases respectively, with 12 bases between them. Here the CDR3 DNA reads TGCAGCGTTGAGGCGGAGACCCTCTACGAGCAGTACTTC. It encodes CSVEAETLYEQYF.

The chain carries TRBV15 and TRBJ1-5; D uncertain. Germline V CDR1 and CDR2: LNHNV, YYDKDF (reference sequence). The CDR3 covers 18 residues. Trimming pared 0 bases from V and 0 bases from J, leaving 15 bases between. The chain's CDR3 is CATSRDTTRLYSNQPQHF. CDR3 DNA sequence: TGTGCCACCAGCAGAGATACGACTCGATTATATAGCAATCAGCCCCAGCATTTT.

The V gene is TRBV6-1, the J gene TRBJ2-5, with 7 positions matching TRBD2. This CDR3 has 16 amino acids. Trimming removed 2 bases from V and 5 bases from J; junction bases left unmatched: 11. Germline values: CDR1 MNHNS, CDR2 SASEGT. The CDR3 region has the DNA TGTGCCAGCAGTGAATTTTCTAGCGGATTTTTGGAGACCCAGTACTTC. Residues: CASSEFSSGFLETQYF.

This chain connects TRBV6-1 to TRBJ2-7; TRBD1 aligns across 7 bases. The CDR3 spans 13 residues. V was clipped by 6 bases and J by 6 bases; unmatched bases: 8. Per germline, CDR1 MNHNS and CDR2 SASEGT. CDR3: CASRRQGKTEQYF. CDR3 coding DNA: TGTGCCAGCAGAAGACAGGGAAAAACCGAGCAGTACTTC.

Concerning this clone itself: Other DNA sequences within the sample encode an identical CDR3. The chain employs TRBV11-2 and TRBJ2-7; D remains unclear. Trimming cost V 1 base and J 6 bases, with 7 bases left between them. CDR3 size: 12 residues. The germline gives CDR1 SGHAT, CDR2 FQNNGV. The CDR3 DNA reads TGTGCCAGCAGCTTAGGAGCTGGCGAGCAGTACTTC. As protein: CASSLGAGEQYF.

The V and J genes are TRBV19 and TRBJ2-2; 7 bases match TRBD1. V was clipped by 5 bases and J by 5 bases; unmatched bases: 8. Germline V gives CDR1 LNHDA, CDR2 SQIVND (reference sequence). The CDR3 is 15 residues long. The CDR3 sequence is CASSYSTGPTGELFF. The CDR3 coding sequence is TGTGCCAGTAGTTATTCGACAGGGCCGACCGGGGAGCTGTTTTTT.

In its sample, this clone was seen a few times. The chain has TRBV30 and TRBJ1-1; 11 nucleotides line up with TRBD1. Unmatched junction bases numbered 3, after V lost 0 bases and J lost 12 bases. The CDR3 has 12 amino acids. In germline, CDR1 is GTSNPN, CDR2 SVGIG (reference sequence). The CDR3 DNA reads TGTGCCTGGAGTGTAGGGACAGGGGGTTCTTTCTTT. Its translation is CAWSVGTGGSFF.

This clone was detected once. The gene calls are TRBV6-5 and TRBJ1-4, with TRBD1 matching 7 bases. Losses at the gene ends were 6 bases for V and 7 bases for J; bases not matched to a gene: 8. This CDR3 comprises 14 residues. CDR1 is MNHEY, CDR2 SVGAGI, per germline. The CDR3 protein is CASSLDRVAEKLFF. The DNA of the CDR3 is TGTGCCAGCAGCCTTGACAGGGTAGCTGAAAAACTGTTTTTT.

This chain uses TRBV7-8 with TRBJ2-1; no definite D call. V lost 1 base and J lost 7, with 14 bases in between. Germline CDR1 is SGHVS and CDR2 is FQNEAQ. The CDR3 has 15 residues. The CDR3 sequence is CASSLVVRRGNEQFF. The CDR3 DNA reads TGTGCCAGCAGCTTAGTGGTGCGACGTGGGAATGAGCAGTTCTTC.

The gene calls are TRBV5-6 and TRBJ2-3, with 13 bases matching TRBD2. Germline CDR1 SGHDT, CDR2 YYEEEE. The V gene end was trimmed by 5 bases and the J gene end by 2 bases; junction bases not matched to a gene: 11. The CDR3 consists of 18 residues. The CDR3 DNA is TGTGCCAGCAGTCACGGACTAGCGGGAGAGCGGGTCACAGATACGCAGTATTTT. Translated: CASSHGLAGERVTDTQYF.

As regards this clone: Distinct nucleotide sequences in the sample also encode this CDR3. The gene calls are TRBV11-3 and TRBJ1-1; D gene uncertain. The germline V gene encodes CDR1 SGHNT and CDR2 YENEEA. There are 13 residues in the CDR3. V gave up 1 base and J gave up 1 base, with 4 bases separating them. CDR3 sequence: CASSLGRNTEAFF. Here the CDR3 DNA reads TGTGCCAGCAGCTTAGGGAGGAACACTGAAGCTTTCTTT.

This clone has only one observation. The chain joins TRBV27 to TRBJ2-7; 10 bases map to TRBD2. The V gene end was trimmed by 2 bases and the J gene end by 5 bases; junction bases not matched to a gene: 9. This CDR3 has 16 residues. In germline, CDR1 is MNHEY, CDR2 SMNVEV (reference sequence). The CDR3 loop reads CASSLRLAGVTDEQYF. The CDR3 nucleotides are TGTGCCAGCAGTTTACGGCTAGCGGGAGTTACGGACGAGCAGTACTTC.

This clone occurred a few times. This sample includes further DNA sequences coding for the same CDR3. V is TRBV7-9 and J is TRBJ1-1; 7 bases align to TRBD1. Germline values: CDR1 SEHNR, CDR2 FQNEAQ (reference sequence). This CDR3 has 12 amino acids. V shed 4 bases and J 5 bases; nucleotides not matched to a gene: 1. CDR3 nucleotide sequence: TGTGCCAGCAGCTCACAGGGGACTGAAGCTTTCTTT. Translating gives CASSSQGTEAFF.

The rearrangement uses TRBV25-1 and TRBJ2-1; 8 bases align to TRBD1. Trimming cost V 1 base and J 4 bases; bases outside gene matches: 3. The germline V gene encodes CDR1 MGHDK and CDR2 SYGVNS. CDR3 size: 15 residues. Here the CDR3 DNA reads TGTGCCAGCAGTGAATCGGACAGGGTGTACAATGAGCAGTTCTTC. Encoded protein: CASSESDRVYNEQFF.

The chain links TRBV2 to TRBJ2-3; D remains ambiguous. Per the germline V gene, CDR1 is SNHLY and CDR2 is FYNNEI. The CDR3 consists of 14 residues. V was shortened by 1 base and J by 4 bases, with 9 bases between the two germline ends. CDR3 in DNA: TGTGCCAGCAGTGAAGGACGTTTGGCAGATACGCAGTATTTT. It is translated as CASSEGRLADTQYF.

V usage is TRBV6-5 and J usage is TRBJ2-7; TRBD1 agrees at 8 bases. V was pared by 0 bases and J by 6 bases, with 7 bases of the junction left unmatched. This CDR3 comprises 15 residues. Germline CDR1 reads MNHEY; CDR2 reads SVGAGI. The DNA for the CDR3 is TGTGCCAGCAGTTACTCCGGGACAGGTGGGGGCGAGCAGTACTTC. As protein: CASSYSGTGGGEQYF.

V is TRBV30 and J is TRBJ2-1; D call uncertain. The CDR3 sequence is 12 residues long. The V end lost 2 bases, the J end lost 4 bases, and 6 bases lay between the germline ends. Germline V gene data show CDR1 as GTSNPN and CDR2 as SVGIG (reference sequence). As DNA, the CDR3 is TGTGCCTGGAGTAGCAGATACAATGAGCAGTTCTTC. Protein sequence: CAWSSRYNEQFF.

The chain uses TRBV5-1 and TRBJ2-1; D unresolved. Per germline, CDR1 SGHRS and CDR2 YFSETQ. The CDR3 length is 16 residues. The ends were cut back, 0 bases at V and 0 bases at J, with 10 bases in the middle. The CDR3 region has the DNA TGCGCCAGCAGCTTGGCACCAAGGAGCTCCTACAATGAGCAGTTCTTC. As protein: CASSLAPRSSYNEQFF.

The chain recombines TRBV7-6 with TRBJ2-5, with D perhaps matching TRBD2 (5 bases). Trimming stripped 1 base from V and 4 bases from J, with 16 bases between. The CDR3 is 16 residues long. Germline V gives CDR1 SGHVS, CDR2 FNYEAQ. The CDR3 protein is CASSLGELSLSETQYF. The CDR3 DNA reads TGTGCCAGCAGCTTAGGGGAGCTGTCCCTGTCAGAGACCCAGTACTTC.

A remark on this clone: This sample includes further DNA sequences coding for the same CDR3. The rearrangement links TRBV9 to TRBJ2-7, with 9 bases fitting TRBD1. This CDR3 is 14 amino acids long. V was pared by 3 bases and J by 2 bases, with 3 bases of the junction left unmatched. Germline V gene data show CDR1 as SGDLS and CDR2 as YYNGEE. The CDR3 DNA reads as TGTGCCAGCAGCGCGGGACAGGGAACCTACGAGCAGTACTTC. It yields the protein CASSAGQGTYEQYF.

The J gene is TRBJ1-5, the V gene TRBV7-2; D is possibly TRBD1 (6 bases). V was clipped by 5 bases and J by 1 base, with 18 bases between them. CDR1 is SGHTA and CDR2 is FQGNSA in the germline V gene. This CDR3 contains 17 residues. The CDR3 bases are TGTGCCAGCAGCGCCGGGGGGGGCGAGAGGAGCAATCAGCCCCAGCATTTT. As protein: CASSAGGGERSNQPQHF.

Details on this clone: The sample contains more than one DNA sequence encoding this CDR3. This chain joins TRBV6-5 and TRBJ2-3; either TRBD1 or TRBD2 may supply D (5 bases each). Trimming cost V 2 bases and J 0 bases, with 9 bases left between them. This CDR3 has 15 amino acids. Germline V gene lookup returns CDR1 MNHEY and CDR2 SVGAGI. The CDR3: CASSYLGRSTDTQYF. DNA for the CDR3: TGTGCCAGCAGTTACCTGGGACGAAGCACAGATACGCAGTATTTT.

The chain recombines TRBV7-3 with TRBJ2-5; possible D gene TRBD2, 6 bases. The V end lost 5 bases, the J end lost 5 bases, and 15 bases lay between the germline ends. This CDR3 comprises 14 residues. Germline values: CDR1 SGHTA, CDR2 FQGTGA. The CDR3 sequence: CASSPTPGGETQYF. The CDR3 coding sequence is TGTGCCAGCAGCCCCACGCCCGGAGGGGAGACCCAGTACTTC.

The gene calls are TRBV19 and TRBJ1-1, with D uncertain. Germline CDR1 LNHDA, CDR2 SQIVND (reference sequence). Trimming removed 6 bases at V and 6 bases at J, with 8 bases between. The CDR3 spans 11 residues. The CDR3 protein is CASRVFAEAFF. In DNA, the CDR3 is TGTGCCAGTAGGGTATTTGCTGAAGCTTTCTTT. The full variable domain, completed using reference TRBV19 and TRBJ1-1, is DGGITQSPKYLFRKEGQNVTLSCEQNLNHDAMYWYRQDPGQGLRLIYYSQIVNDFQKGDIAEGYSVSREKKESFPLTVTSAQKNPTAFYLCASRVFAEAFFGQGTRLTVV.

The J gene is TRBJ2-1, the V gene TRBV29-1; D is possibly TRBD2 (5 bases). Trimming left V 4 bases short and J 10 bases short, with 14 bases between. Germline V gene data show CDR1 as SQVTM and CDR2 as ANQGSEA. The CDR3 totals 12 residues. The CDR3 DNA is TGCAGCGTTGTTTTTGAGGGTGCGGAGCAGTTCTTC. Protein: CSVVFEGAEQFF.